Described below is a single T cell receptor (beta chain) sequence and its context. The CDR3 spans 16 residues. J lost 0 bases, V lost 6 bases, and 8 bases had no gene match. Germline CDR1 reads LNHNV; CDR2 reads YYDKDF (reference sequence). This entry belongs to a study of control samples from healthy donors and cancer patients. Using immunoSEQ multiplex PCR, the repertoire was profiled, and TCRdb retains in-frame clones only, with some absent. The sample lists tens of thousands of clones, approximately 78% occurring once. Sequencing used blood. The TCR sequence derives from a woman aged 55-69 years in good health. The V call is TRBV15, the J call TRBJ2-1; 7 bases match TRBD1. The CDR3: CATSSYRGSSYNEQFF. As DNA, the CDR3 is TGTGCCACCAGTTCTTACAGGGGAAGCTCCTACAATGAGCAGTTCTTC.